This T cell receptor (beta chain) stems from a study of naive and memory T cell subsets. For blood and skin samples, reverse transcription used TCR alpha and beta constant primers. Four PCR rounds used nested alpha and beta constant region primers plus the SP2 primer. Each CDR3 protein gets one entry after TCRdb re-called the 5' RACE reads with MiXCR. The sample yields under 25,000 distinct CDR3 sequences, 4% to 5% seen once. Germline V gene data show CDR1 as DFQATT and CDR2 as SNEGSKA (reference sequence). The CDR3 spans 13 residues. The V end lost 4 bases, the J end lost 0 bases, and 7 bases lay between the germline ends. This clonotype occurred many times. Adult healthy volunteers gave 2.5 ml peripheral blood for whole-blood RNA.

This clonotype originated in a male donor in good health. V is TRBV20-1 and J is TRBJ1-5; D is unresolved. CDR3 loop: CSANVYSNQPQHF. The CDR3 region has the DNA TGCAGTGCTAACGTTTATAGCAATCAGCCCCAGCATTTT.